This TCR beta chain originates from a study of neoadjuvant nivolumab and ipilimumab in lung cancer. Regarding the study as a whole: Compared with tumor-adjacent uninvolved lung, resected tumors showed greater richness and clonality.

Trimming stripped 5 bases from V and 4 bases from J, with 14 bases between. The CDR3 is made up of 14 amino acids. Germline assignment: CDR1 LNHDA and CDR2 SQIVND (reference sequence). Note on this clone: Its antigen is currently unknown.

Generated by immunoSEQ multiplex PCR, the TCRdb table keeps only in-frame clones and is missing some. The sample consists of some 8,000 clones, roughly 77% of them appearing once. The chain employs TRBV19 and TRBJ1-1; D ambiguous. This clonotype was obtained from an adult with non-small cell lung cancer. Sequenced material: adjacent normal lung tissue, taken after neoadjuvant nivolumab, alone or with ipilimumab, at or shortly before surgery. CDR3 in amino acids: CASSLRSGGTEAFF. The CDR3 DNA is TGTGCCAGTAGTCTTAGGAGCGGAGGCACTGAAGCTTTCTTT.